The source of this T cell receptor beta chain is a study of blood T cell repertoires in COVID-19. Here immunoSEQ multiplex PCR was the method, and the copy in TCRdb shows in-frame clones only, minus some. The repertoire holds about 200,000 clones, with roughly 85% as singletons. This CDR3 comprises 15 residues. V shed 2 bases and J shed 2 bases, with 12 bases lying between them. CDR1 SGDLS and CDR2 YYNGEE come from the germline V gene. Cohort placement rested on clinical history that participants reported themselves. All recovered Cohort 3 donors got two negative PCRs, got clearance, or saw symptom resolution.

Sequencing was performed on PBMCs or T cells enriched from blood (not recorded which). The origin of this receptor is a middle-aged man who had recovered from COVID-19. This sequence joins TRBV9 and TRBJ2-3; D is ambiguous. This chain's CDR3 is CASSVTSALTDTQYF. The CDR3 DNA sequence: TGTGCCAGCAGCGTCACAAGCGCCCTCACAGATACGCAGTATTTT. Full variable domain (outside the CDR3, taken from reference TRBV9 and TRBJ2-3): DSGVTQTPKHLITATGQRVTLRCSPRSGDLSVYWYQQSLDQGLQFLIQYYNGEERAKGNILERFSAQQFPDLHSELNLSSLELGDSALYFCASSVTSALTDTQYFGPGTRLTVL.